These 26 T cell receptor beta chains were all obtained from the same sample, sequenced in a study of shared clonotypes between healthy human individuals. TCRdb's copy holds only in-frame clones and misses some; the assay was immunoSEQ multiplex PCR. The table has about 530,000 clones, about 95% seen once. The sample was naive CD4+ T cells sorted from blood. Specified subset: CD45RA+ positively selected. Receptor source: a woman in her twenties or thirties in good health.

This chain uses TRBV4-2 with TRBJ2-1, with 10 bases identical to TRBD2. V was clipped by 4 bases and J by 0 bases; unmatched bases: 6. The germline V gene encodes CDR1 LGHNA and CDR2 YNFKEQ. CDR3 length equals 17 residues. CDR3 in amino acids: CASSRTGTSDSYNEQFF. The CDR3 DNA is TGTGCCAGCAGCCGAACCGGGACTAGCGACTCCTACAATGAGCAGTTCTTC.

The CDR3 DNA follows: TGTGCCAGCAGCGTAGGAGCGGGAGGGCCCTCCGAGACCCAGTACTTC. This translates into CASSVGAGGPSETQYF. This chain connects TRBV9 to TRBJ2-5, with 10 nucleotides matching TRBD2. Germline loops: CDR1 SGDLS, CDR2 YYNGEE. The CDR3 contains 16 residues. With V trimmed by 0 bases and J by 5 bases, 7 bases remained unmatched. The full variable domain, with the rest looked up from reference TRBV9 and TRBJ2-5, is DSGVTQTPKHLITATGQRVTLRCSPRSGDLSVYWYQQSLDQGLQFLIQYYNGEERAKGNILERFSAQQFPDLHSELNLSSLELGDSALYFCASSVGAGGPSETQYFGPGTRLLVL.

Concerning this clone itself: This sample includes further DNA sequences coding for the same CDR3. This chain joins TRBV30 and TRBJ2-7; D is uncertain. Per germline, CDR1 GTSNPN and CDR2 SVGIG (reference sequence). V gave up 0 bases and J gave up 10 bases, with 16 bases separating them. There are 13 residues in the CDR3. CDR3 in DNA: TGTGCCTGGAGTGTAGGCGGCCGGTTTGAACAGTACTTC. This codes for CAWSVGGRFEQYF.

This chain uses TRBV11-3 with TRBJ2-5, with 11 bases that match TRBD2. V shed 3 bases, J shed 3 bases, and the junction held 3 bases outside the gene matches. The CDR3 extends over 15 amino acids. CDR1 SGHNT and CDR2 YENEEA come from the germline V gene. Here the CDR3 DNA reads TGTGCCAGCAGCTTTAGCGGGAGGGAAGAAGAGACCCAGTACTTC. Translation gives CASSFSGREEETQYF.

The chain carries TRBV19 and TRBJ2-5, with D tentatively TRBD2 (5 bases). The closer fit of TRBJ2-7 to the DNA end suggests the J call may be wrong. Germline values: CDR1 LNHDA, CDR2 SQIVND (reference sequence). CDR3 length: 13 amino acids. CDR3: CASSIVEGTEQYF. CDR3 sequence (DNA): TGTGCCAGTAGTATAGTTGAGGGAACCGAGCAGTACTTC.

V gene TRBV4-1 combines with J gene TRBJ1-2; 7 nucleotides match TRBD1. From germline, CDR1 is MGHRA and CDR2 YSYEKL. The CDR3 runs to 14 residues. Unmatched junction bases numbered 8, after V lost 2 bases and J lost 8 bases. Here the CDR3 reads CASSQTGTADGYTF. The CDR3 DNA reads TGCGCCAGCAGCCAAACCGGGACAGCCGACGGCTACACCTTC.

V usage is TRBV10-3 and J usage is TRBJ2-7; D perhaps matches TRBD2 (6 bases). This CDR3 is 13 amino acids long. Trimming pared 10 bases from V and 7 bases from J, leaving 20 bases between. Germline CDR1 ENHRY, CDR2 SYGVKD. CDR3 loop: CASSRLGTGEQYF. The CDR3 DNA sequence: TGTGCCAGCAGCCGACTAGGAACGGGTGAGCAGTACTTC.

This chain connects TRBV7-9 to TRBJ1-5; 10 bases fit TRBD1. The trim removed 4 bases at V and 2 bases at J, leaving 5 bases unmatched. This CDR3 has 16 residues. Germline assignment: CDR1 SEHNR and CDR2 FQNEAQ (reference sequence). The DNA of the CDR3 is TGTGCCAGCAGCTCCTCCGGGACAGGGGGCAATCAGCCCCAGCATTTT. Translation gives CASSSSGTGGNQPQHF. Drawing the rest from reference TRBV7-9 and TRBJ1-5, the complete variable domain is DTGVSQNPRHKITKRGQNVTFRCDPISEHNRLYWYRQTLGQGPEFLTYFQNEAQLEKSRLLSDRFSAERPKGSFSTLEIQRTEQGDSAMYLCASSSSGTGGNQPQHFGDGTRLSIL.

The chain combines TRBV6-6 with TRBJ1-5; 7 nucleotides agree with TRBD1. Trimming removed 7 bases from V and 3 bases from J; junction bases left unmatched: 3. CDR3 length: 13 amino acids. The germline gives CDR1 MNHNY, CDR2 SVGAGI (reference sequence). The CDR3 region is CASMRGLNQPQHF. As DNA, the CDR3 is TGTGCCAGCATGAGGGGGCTCAATCAGCCCCAGCATTTT.

This chain links TRBV28 with TRBJ2-7; D not resolved. The CDR3 loop spans 12 amino acids. Trimming took off 5 bases at V and 2 bases at J, with 7 bases between the two ends. Germline V gene sequence: CDR1 MDHEN, CDR2 SYDVKM. CDR3 in amino acids: CASSTIPYEQYF. CDR3 DNA sequence: TGTGCCAGCAGTACTATCCCCTACGAGCAGTACTTC.

The V and J genes are TRBV5-1 and TRBJ2-2; D might be TRBD1 (6 bases). The CDR3 is 14 residues long. V was pared by 5 bases and J by 8 bases, with 16 bases between. The germline CDR1 and CDR2 sequences are SGHRS and YFSETQ. CDR3 in amino acids: CASRETAGVGELFF. For the CDR3, the DNA is TGCGCCAGCAGGGAGACCGCAGGGGTGGGGGAGCTGTTTTTT.

The gene calls are TRBV11-2 and TRBJ2-1; 9 bases map to TRBD2. The trim removed 1 base at V and 4 bases at J, leaving 2 bases unmatched. Germline V CDR1 and CDR2: SGHAT, FQNNGV. This CDR3 has 15 amino acids. The CDR3 protein is CASSLGSGSYNEQFF. Here the CDR3 DNA reads TGTGCCAGCAGCTTAGGTAGCGGGAGTTACAATGAGCAGTTCTTC. Combining the CDR3 with reference TRBV11-2 and TRBJ2-1 gives the whole variable domain EAGVAQSPRYKIIEKRQSVAFWCNPISGHATLYWYQQILGQGPKLLIQFQNNGVVDDSQLPKDRFSAERLKGVDSTLKIQPAKLEDSAVYLCASSLGSGSYNEQFFGPGTRLTVL.

The CDR3 DNA follows: TGTGCCAGTAGTAGGGGACAGGGTCGCGGTTCACCCCTCCACTTT. Its protein product is CASSRGQGRGSPLHF. V usage is TRBV19 and J usage is TRBJ1-6, with 9 bases that match TRBD1. Germline lookup yields CDR1 LNHDA and CDR2 SQIVND (reference sequence). This CDR3 has 15 amino acids. Trimming cost V 4 bases and J 9 bases; bases outside gene matches: 7.

This chain joins TRBV10-2 and TRBJ1-1; D perhaps matches TRBD1 (6 bases). Germline assignment: CDR1 WSHSY and CDR2 SAAADI. The CDR3 totals 12 residues. The ends were cut back, 1 base at V and 11 bases at J, with 11 bases in the middle. This CDR3 reads CASSELQGGAFF. CDR3 DNA sequence: TGCGCCAGCAGTGAGTTACAGGGCGGTGCTTTCTTT.

This chain links TRBV2 with TRBJ1-4; D gene uncertain. Germline V gene sequence: CDR1 SNHLY, CDR2 FYNNEI. V lost 7 bases and J lost 8, with 14 bases in between. This CDR3 has 13 amino acids. This chain's CDR3 is CASKGPPGEKLFF. The CDR3 nucleotides read TGTGCCAGCAAAGGCCCGCCTGGGGAAAAACTGTTTTTT.

Worth noting for this clone: In this CDR3 the conserved last residue, phenylalanine or tryptophan, is missing, so a read error is likely. The genes are TRBV10-1 and TRBJ2-7; D is perhaps TRBD1 or TRBD2 (5 bases each). The CDR3 sequence is 13 residues long. V was clipped by 8 bases and J by 5 bases, with 16 bases between them. Germline CDR1 is WNHNN and CDR2 is SYGVQD (reference sequence). The chain's CDR3 is CASRPGPRHEQYL. The DNA of the CDR3 is TGCGCCAGCCGACCGGGACCCCGCCACGAGCAGTACCTC.

The V call is TRBV6-5, the J call TRBJ1-1; D not certain. The V end was cut by 2 bases, the J end by 1 base, with 2 bases between. CDR1 is MNHEY and CDR2 is SVGAGI in the germline V gene. CDR3 length: 12 residues. For the CDR3, the DNA is TGTGCCAGCAGTTACCGGAACACTGAAGCTTTCTTT. This gives the protein CASSYRNTEAFF.

The table lists this clone with a count of one. The chain employs TRBV2 and TRBJ1-4, with a tentative D call TRBD1 (5 bases). V was clipped by 3 bases and J by 8 bases, with 10 bases between them. The CDR3 loop spans 13 amino acids. CDR1 is SNHLY and CDR2 is FYNNEI in the germline V gene. The CDR3 DNA follows: TGTGCCAGCAGTGAGGGGGAACGGGAAAAACTGTTTTTT. Its protein is CASSEGEREKLFF.

The genes are TRBV7-7 and TRBJ2-1, with 8 bases fitting TRBD2. This CDR3 region has 14 residues. Per the germline V gene, CDR1 is SSHAT and CDR2 is FNYEAQ (reference sequence). Trimming took 0 bases from V and 10 from J; bases not matched to a gene: 5. This chain's CDR3 is CASSLAGTSEEQFF. The CDR3 region has the DNA TGTGCCAGCAGCTTAGCCGGGACTAGTGAGGAGCAGTTCTTC. The full variable domain, rest sourced from reference TRBV7-7 and TRBJ2-1, is GAGVSQSPRYKVTKRGQDVTLRCDPISSHATLYWYQQALGQGPEFLTYFNYEAQPDKSGLPSDRFSAERPEGSISTLTIQRTEQRDSAMYRCASSLAGTSEEQFFGPGTRLTVL.

The V and J genes are TRBV10-1 and TRBJ1-3, with D possibly being TRBD1 (5 bases). In germline, CDR1 is WNHNN, CDR2 SYGVQD (reference sequence). Between the trimmed V and J ends, which lost 8 bases and 0 bases, there was a span of 14 bases. The CDR3 extends over 15 amino acids. As DNA, the CDR3 is TGCGCCAGCCAAGACGGGACCCACTCTGGAAACACCATATATTTT. This sequence encodes CASQDGTHSGNTIYF.

This clone was counted a single time. The V call is TRBV5-1, the J call TRBJ2-1; 8 nucleotides align to TRBD1. CDR3 length: 14 amino acids. Germline values: CDR1 SGHRS, CDR2 YFSETQ. Unmatched junction bases numbered 7, after V lost 5 bases and J lost 6 bases. The CDR3 nucleotides read TGCGCCAGCAGTTTAAGGACAGGGCCCAATGAGCAGTTCTTC. This codes for CASSLRTGPNEQFF. Supplemented by reference TRBV5-1 and TRBJ2-1, the full variable domain reads KAGVTQTPRYLIKTRGQQVTLSCSPISGHRSVSWYQQTPGQGLQFLFEYFSETQRNKGNFPGRFSGRQFSNSRSEMNVSTLELGDSALYLCASSLRTGPNEQFFGPGTRLTVL.

The chain recombines TRBV30 with TRBJ2-7; tentatively, D is TRBD1 or TRBD2 (5 bases each). The germline V gene has CDR1 GTSNPN and CDR2 SVGIG (reference sequence). This CDR3 comprises 15 residues. V gave up 4 bases and J gave up 3 bases, with 19 bases separating them. CDR3 in amino acids: CAWNLRRTGRYEQYF. As DNA, the CDR3 is TGTGCCTGGAATCTTCGTCGTACGGGGCGCTACGAGCAGTACTTC.

The V gene is TRBV15, the J gene TRBJ1-6, with TRBD1 matching over 8 bases. The V gene end was trimmed by 4 bases and the J gene end by 14 bases; junction bases not matched to a gene: 16. The CDR3 has 16 amino acids. The germline gives CDR1 LNHNV, CDR2 YYDKDF (reference sequence). CDR3 residues: CATSKEAGTGASALHF. CDR3 DNA: TGTGCCACCAGCAAAGAAGCCGGGACAGGAGCATCAGCCCTCCACTTT.

V and J are TRBV6-6 and TRBJ2-7; D is unclear. This CDR3 has 13 residues. CDR1 is MNHNY and CDR2 is SVGAGI in the germline V gene (reference sequence). Trimming cost V 6 bases and J 1 base, with 10 bases left between them. The CDR3 protein is CASSAVGSYEQYF. CDR3 DNA: TGTGCCAGCAGCGCGGTTGGTTCCTACGAGCAGTACTTC.

This chain uses TRBV5-5 with TRBJ1-5, with D unclear. V lost 1 base and J lost 4, with 6 bases in between. There are 13 residues in the CDR3. Germline V gives CDR1 SGHKS, CDR2 YYEKEE (reference sequence). Here the CDR3 reads CASSLRPNQPQHF. CDR3 bases: TGTGCCAGCAGCTTGCGTCCAAATCAGCCCCAGCATTTT.

The genes are TRBV5-1 and TRBJ2-3; 8 bases are shared with TRBD2. CDR1 SGHRS and CDR2 YFSETQ come from the germline V gene. After removal of 1 base from V and 3 bases from J, the junction contained 7 bases not matched to a gene. The CDR3 is 16 residues long. This CDR3 is CASSLRLAGDTDTQYF. CDR3 sequence (DNA): TGCGCCAGCAGCTTGAGGCTAGCGGGTGATACAGATACGCAGTATTTT.